This record concerns one T cell receptor (beta chain) sequence. This clonotype was detected many times. No cognate antigen has been identified for it. No base quality values were provided; no much bigger clone lies one nucleotide off. Amplification of TCR beta CDR3 regions was carried out from RNA transcripts. A first-round RT-PCR of the TCR CDR3 used the HTBI primer set with the Qiagen OneStep RT-PCR kit. Libraries were constructed in a second round of multiplex PCR, after which size selection and purification were performed. The libraries were sequenced on an Illumina HiSeq2000 using paired-end 100 bp reads. Per the original workflow: SOAPnuke was used to process the raw data, with reads discarded if the reads contained adapters or uncalled bases, had a mean Phred below 15, or lacked an exact constant-primer or identifier match. High-quality paired reads were merged with COPE v1.2.5, and unique nucleotide sequences were defined as clonotypes. MiTCR v1.1 was used to align clonotypes to the IMGT TRBV, TRBD and TRBJ reference segments. The analysis was restricted to V-J combinations with a frequency above 0.0001, which together covered 99.2% of the repertoires. The TCS score was defined as F50 (clonal expansion) divided by E x V (chaos), with BLOSUM62-based TCRdist calculated between CDR3 peptides within each V-J. Welch's t-statistics and random forest reduced 500 to 650 V-J features to 10 to 15, which were used in a naive Bayes classifier (R e1071). TCRdb reworked the public reads: Q25 trimming with fastp, MiXCR clone assembly, productive beta chains retained. One record per CDR3 amino acid sequence lists the most common genes and DNA. TCRdb, rather than the study authors, made the V and J calls. In this sample the table shows about half a million distinct CDR3 sequences, roughly 23% of which occur a single time. The ten largest clonotypes hold about 49% of the sample.

The germline V gene sets CDR1 to LGHNT and CDR2 to FRNRAP. V was cut back by 2 bases and J by 7 bases, leaving a gap of 18 bases between them. Spanning cysteine to phenylalanine, the CDR3 consists of 16 amino acids. Only the CDR3 DNA is retained, 48 bases long and in frame from the first base. The data are from a study of T cells in Graves' hyperthyroidism and ophthalmopathy (dated by TCRdb to the late 2010s). Background on the whole study: Peripheral blood was sampled at the time of initial diagnosis, prior to any treatment. In roughly six Graves' hyperthyroidism patients, the study also compared T-cell repertoires from thyroid tissue with T-cell repertoires from blood. An independent validation cohort of fewer than 20 hyperthyroidism patients and over 15 patients who later progressed to ophthalmopathy tested prospective prediction of ophthalmopathy. The roughly 99 discovery patients were divided at random into training and test sets in a 7:3 ratio. After blood sampling, hyperthyroidism patients were treated with methimazole at a starting dose of 30 mg daily, and ophthalmopathy patients were treated with high-dose intravenous methylprednisolone. TCR Vbeta CDR3 sequencing of some 140 peripheral blood samples (over 40 ophthalmopathy, about 74 hyperthyroidism and roughly 17 progressor patients) is reported in the paper. To identify TCR V-J signatures that set the groups apart, the researchers used a discovery cohort of 90 to 100 patients, made up of around 42 with Graves' ophthalmopathy and about 59 with stable Graves' hyperthyroidism.

The study at large found these results: Most expanded thyroid clonotypes (frequency above 0.001) were also found in blood, which suggests that blood repertoires may mirror thyroid immune responses. No statistical method was used to set the sample size in advance, and investigators knew the group allocation. In validation, progression to ophthalmopathy was predicted by the model with nearly 71% sensitivity and 72.22% specificity, a median of about 6.8 months before onset. A model built on a 13 V-J signature distinguished ophthalmopathy from stable hyperthyroidism, reaching around 88% sensitivity and around 81% specificity in cross-validation and 80%/75% in testing.

Ophthalmopathy patients had moderately to severely active disease, with a Clinical Activity Score of 3 or more, a NOSPECS grade of 4 or more, and a disease duration of less than 3 months. Exclusion was applied to patients with uncontrolled infections, other autoimmune diseases, pregnancy or lactation. Diagnoses were based on clinical symptoms, serum thyroxine and TRAb, thyroid ultrasound and orbital computed tomography. Ficoll-Paque density gradient centrifugation was used to isolate PBMCs from around 10 ml of fresh peripheral blood. Trizol reagent was used to extract total RNA, and RNA quality was then checked on an Agilent 2100 Bioanalyzer.

This clonotype was obtained from a woman between 70 and 85 years old with Graves' ophthalmopathy. Sample: blood. The chain links TRBV12-5 with TRBJ2-1, with TRBD2 tentatively as D gene (5 bases match). The nucleotides are TGTGCTAGTGGTTTGCCACGGGTGGGAGCTCGAAATGAGCAGTTCTTC. This is translated as CASGLPRVGARNEQFF.